Following are 19 T cell receptor beta chains from one sample sequenced in a study of cytomegalovirus exposure and HLA in healthy donors. It was with 60 Vbeta and 13 Jbeta primers that the PCR ran. Sequencing used immunoSEQ multiplex PCR; TCRdb keeps in-frame clones, though not all of them. The sample comprises 89,000 or so clones, around 75% of which are singletons, and approximately 11% rests with the top ten. The material sequenced was PBMCs. The receptors shown here come from a man younger than 30 in good health and CMV-seropositive.

Here the CDR3 reads CARTKGGGRFTDTQYF. CDR3 nucleotide sequence: TGTGCCCGGACTAAGGGCGGGGGGCGATTCACAGATACGCAGTATTTT. This chain joins TRBV30 and TRBJ2-3, with 8 bases identical to TRBD2. CDR1 is GTSNPN and CDR2 is SVGIG in the germline V gene (reference sequence). V gave up 8 bases and J gave up 2 bases; unmatched junction bases: 15. The CDR3 spans 16 residues.

J is TRBJ1-1 and V is TRBV7-6; D perhaps matches TRBD1 (5 bases). The CDR3 runs 16 residues. Trimming pared 1 base from V and 4 bases from J, leaving 16 bases between. Per the germline V gene, CDR1 is SGHVS and CDR2 is FNYEAQ. CDR3 residues: CASSLGGRGSPTEAFF. Here the CDR3 DNA reads TGTGCCAGCAGCTTAGGGGGACGCGGGAGTCCCACTGAAGCTTTCTTT.

This clone was observed a few times. The DNA for the CDR3 is TGCGCCAGCGGGCAGGACACTGAAGCTTTCTTT. Translating gives CASGQDTEAFF. The J gene is TRBJ1-1, the V gene TRBV5-1; D is ambiguous. Germline V gives CDR1 SGHRS, CDR2 YFSETQ. There are 11 residues in the CDR3. Trimming cost V 7 bases and J 3 bases, with 7 bases left between them.

The rearrangement links TRBV19 to TRBJ1-1, with D uncertain. The V end was cut by 1 base, the J end by 3 bases, with 3 bases between. The CDR3 contains 12 residues. CDR1 is LNHDA and CDR2 is SQIVND in the germline V gene (reference sequence). The CDR3 protein is CASSIAYTEAFF. CDR3 in DNA: TGTGCCAGTAGTATAGCTTACACTGAAGCTTTCTTT.

This clone was picked up one time. The V gene is TRBV5-1, the J gene TRBJ1-2, with 7 bases identical to TRBD1. Trimming took 4 bases from V and 4 from J; bases not matched to a gene: 4. Germline V gives CDR1 SGHRS, CDR2 YFSETQ. The CDR3 is 13 residues long. The CDR3 sequence is CASSQTGAYGYTF. DNA of the CDR3: TGCGCCAGCAGCCAAACAGGGGCCTATGGCTACACCTTC.

The CDR3 DNA sequence: TGTGCCATCAGTGACCGTAATTTCGGGACAGGAGTGAATCAGCCCCAGCATTTT. Protein: CAISDRNFGTGVNQPQHF. This chain uses TRBV10-3 with TRBJ1-5; 8 nucleotides line up with TRBD1. Germline assignment: CDR1 ENHRY and CDR2 SYGVKD. This CDR3 has 18 residues. The junction had 14 bases not matched to a gene; V was cut back by 3 bases and J by 4 bases.

The chain uses TRBV5-1 and TRBJ1-2; D is possibly TRBD1 (6 bases). This CDR3 region has 17 residues. The germline V and J ends were trimmed by 1 base and 6 bases, with 22 bases remaining between them. Germline loops: CDR1 SGHRS, CDR2 YFSETQ. CDR3 in DNA: TGCGCCAGCAGCTTGATTGTTGGGGGCAGAGGGAGTGATGGCTACACCTTC. Protein sequence: CASSLIVGGRGSDGYTF.

This clone was found a few times. The CDR3 region is CASRRTSGSYEQYF. Here the CDR3 DNA reads TGTGCCAGCAGGAGGACTAGCGGATCCTACGAGCAGTACTTC. This chain links TRBV6-6 with TRBJ2-7; the match to TRBD2 covers 10 bases. The CDR3 is 14 residues long. V gave up 6 bases and J gave up 1 base; unmatched junction bases: 3. In germline, CDR1 is MNHNY, CDR2 SVGAGI (reference sequence).

This chain links TRBV11-3 with TRBJ2-3; 8 positions match TRBD2. Germline assignment: CDR1 SGHNT and CDR2 YENEEA. This CDR3 contains 15 residues. V gave up 5 bases and J gave up 4 bases; unmatched junction bases: 8. The CDR3, as DNA: TGTGCCAGCAGCGTGACCGGGACTAGTTCAGATACGCAGTATTTT. It is translated as CASSVTGTSSDTQYF.

The chain joins TRBV7-6 to TRBJ1-3; 8 nucleotides match TRBD1. This CDR3 has 15 residues. CDR1 SGHVS and CDR2 FNYEAQ come from the germline V gene. V lost 5 bases and J lost 0; bases outside the gene matches: 3. CDR3 loop: CASSRGQGSGNTIYF. The CDR3 region has the DNA TGTGCCAGCAGCCGAGGACAGGGCTCTGGAAACACCATATATTTT.

The gene calls are TRBV19 and TRBJ1-2; weak D call: TRBD1 (6 bases). The germline V gene encodes CDR1 LNHDA and CDR2 SQIVND (reference sequence). Trimming stripped 1 base from V and 2 bases from J, with 14 bases between. This CDR3 has 16 amino acids. The CDR3 bases are TGTGCCAGTAGTATAGGGACAGTCGGAAGCAACTATGGCTACACCTTC. It yields the protein CASSIGTVGSNYGYTF.

In its sample, this clone was seen once. The V call is TRBV4-1, the J call TRBJ1-1, with no clear D. The CDR3 has 12 residues. Germline assignment: CDR1 MGHRA and CDR2 YSYEKL. V was shortened by 3 bases and J by 8 bases, with 10 bases between the two germline ends. CDR3 DNA: TGCGCCAGCAGCCAGGCCGCGGGGGAAGCTTTCTTT. It codes for CASSQAAGEAFF.

This clone was observed once. The V gene is TRBV7-2, the J gene TRBJ2-1; 10 nucleotides align to TRBD2. V lost 4 bases and J lost 15; bases outside the gene matches: 12. Germline values: CDR1 SGHTA, CDR2 FQGNSA. This CDR3 is 14 amino acids long. The CDR3 bases are TGTGCCAGCAGCTCCGGCCCCAGCGGGGGGGCGGCGTTCTTC. Amino acid sequence: CASSSGPSGGAAFF. Looking up the rest from reference TRBV7-2 and TRBJ2-1 gives the full variable domain: GAGVSQSPSNKVTEKGKDVELRCDPISGHTALYWYRQSLGQGLEFLIYFQGNSAPDKSGLPSDRFSAERTGGSVSTLTIQRTQQEDSAVYLCASSSGPSGGAAFFGPGTRLTVL.

This clone was recorded a few times. The CDR3 loop is CASLPTVGTEAFF. CDR3 coding DNA: TGTGCCAGCCTGCCGACAGTGGGAACTGAAGCTTTCTTT. This chain links TRBV6-1 with TRBJ1-1, with D tentatively TRBD1 (5 bases). CDR1 is MNHNS and CDR2 is SASEGT in the germline V gene. V lost 8 bases to trimming and J lost 5 bases, with 15 bases between them. The CDR3 runs 13 residues.

CDR3 bases: TGTGCCAGCAGCTTAATTCTGGGGGGTGACATTCAGTACTTC. Translated, it gives CASSLILGGDIQYF. V gene TRBV7-2 combines with J gene TRBJ2-4; possibly TRBD2 for D (6 bases). Germline V gives CDR1 SGHTA, CDR2 FQGNSA. The germline V and J ends were trimmed by 2 bases and 8 bases, with 13 bases remaining between them. There are 14 residues in the CDR3.

The V and J genes are TRBV7-6 and TRBJ2-7, with 8 bases identical to TRBD1. Germline-derived CDR1 and CDR2 are SGHVS and FNYEAQ. V shed 6 bases, J shed 3 bases, and the junction held 13 bases outside the gene matches. CDR3 length: 16 residues. The CDR3 DNA is TGTGCCAGCAGTCCGGGGTCCGGGACAGGTCACTACGAGCAGTACTTC. It codes for CASSPGSGTGHYEQYF. The full variable domain, its missing parts supplied by reference TRBV7-6 and TRBJ2-7, is GAGVSQSPRYKVTKRGQDVALRCDPISGHVSLYWYRQALGQGPEFLTYFNYEAQQDKSGLPNDRFSAERPEGSISTLTIQRTEQRDSAMYRCASSPGSGTGHYEQYFGPGTRLTVT.

The rearrangement joins TRBV19 to TRBJ2-3; D possibly corresponds to TRBD1 (5 bases). The V end was cut by 5 bases, the J end by 1 base, with 10 bases between. This CDR3 is built from 14 residues. Germline V gene lookup returns CDR1 LNHDA and CDR2 SQIVND (reference sequence). The CDR3 DNA is TGTGCCAGTAGTGGCGTAGGGGGCACAGATACGCAGTATTTT. Translating gives CASSGVGGTDTQYF.

The rearrangement joins TRBV19 to TRBJ2-2; D might be TRBD2 (6 bases). Germline loops: CDR1 LNHDA, CDR2 SQIVND (reference sequence). The CDR3 is 16 amino acids. V lost 2 bases, J lost 2 bases, and 12 bases lay in between. CDR3 sequence: CASSIQGGVNTGELFF. The CDR3 DNA follows: TGTGCCAGTAGTATACAGGGCGGGGTTAACACCGGGGAGCTGTTTTTT.

This clone has just one count. The CDR3 loop reads CASSYHPDNNQPQHF. The DNA for the CDR3 is TGTGCCAGCAGCTACCACCCGGACAACAATCAGCCCCAGCATTTT. This chain links TRBV7-2 with TRBJ1-5; D may be TRBD1 (5 bases). The CDR3 runs to 15 residues. Per the germline V gene, CDR1 is SGHTA and CDR2 is FQGNSA. Trimming removed 4 bases at V and 3 bases at J, with 13 bases between. The variable domain in full, with the rest retrieved from reference TRBV7-2 and TRBJ1-5, is GAGVSQSPSNKVTEKGKDVELRCDPISGHTALYWYRQSLGQGLEFLIYFQGNSAPDKSGLPSDRFSAERTGGSVSTLTIQRTQQEDSAVYLCASSYHPDNNQPQHFGDGTRLSIL.